This entry concerns a single T cell receptor (beta chain). The target of this receptor is not known. The CDR3 goes on 3 residues after the read ends, and that part is filled in from the germline J gene. The data belong to a study of T cells in women clearing cervical HPV infection (dated by TCRdb to about 2018). Background for the entire study: The cases were about two dozen women with histologically confirmed HPV16-related CIN3 or worse, and 2 of those women had invasive cancers. Controls were more than 20 women whose single incident HPV16 infection cleared within 12 months without precancer or cancer developing. Blood from cases was collected at the visit at which the lesion was first identified, whereas blood from controls was collected once infection was no longer detected. Among cases, blood sampling came a median of approximately 150 days after lesion detection, with an interquartile range of about 80 to 210 days. Because only a few women had HLA typing data, the possibility that HLA type acted as a confounder could not be ruled out. Nested within Costa Rica's Guanacaste HPV Natural History Study, an exploratory proof-of-principle case-control study compared TCR repertoires across cervical HPV16 outcomes. Cases were matched to controls by age within five years and by the year the sample was collected. Cases had a median age of around 32 years compared with 38 to 40 for controls, and baseline characteristics showed no significant differences between the groups. In the parent cohort, around 10,000 women aged 18 or older were enrolled in Guanacaste, Costa Rica, during about 1993 to 1995 and were followed for over six years. As quality controls, five blinded duplicates were added to each group, bringing the total to roughly 60 samples made up of around 50 participants and about 10 replicates. The research as a whole found: Whether associations preceded infection or resulted from infection could not be shown with the cross-sectional design, and effector/memory subsets and HPV-specific T cells were not isolated. Random forest classifiers that combined richness and V gene abundances separated cases from controls with an estimated AUC of roughly 0.83. CIN3+ cases had significantly higher TCR repertoire richness than controls across sequencing depths, but evenness did not differ between the groups. Lower TRBV6-7 relative abundance was observed in cases than in controls (roughly 0.12% versus 0.15%; Bonferroni P = 0.0008). Because the number of T cells in each sample was unknown, differences in richness could reflect differing T-cell content rather than repertoire biology.

Every participant had a single incident cervical HPV16 infection, and women with prevalent HPV16 infections were excluded. Cervical HPV DNA was detected with MY09/MY11 PCR, and genotyping was done by dot-blot hybridization. More than 14 mL of heparinized blood were centrifuged, and the buffy coat was split into aliquots, frozen at -30 degrees C, and then kept at -80 degrees C. QIAGEN kits were used to extract genomic DNA from buffy coat specimens. The junction shows trimming of 5 bases on V and 7 bases on J, and the gene matches do not reach 8 bases of it. The germline V gene sets CDR1 to MDHEN and CDR2 to SYDVKM. From the cysteine through the phenylalanine, the CDR3 covers 14 amino acids. Shown are 33 bases from within the CDR3, in frame from base 1. The immunoSEQ assay used multiplex PCR to amplify TCR beta CDR3 regions from an average of about 1.1 ug of genomic DNA per sample. To correct primer bias, the assay used a complete synthetic TCR repertoire to set an amplification baseline. The amplicons were sequenced on the Illumina platform. As for the authors' bioinformatics: Sequence errors were corrected by clustering with frequency ratios and a modified nearest-neighbor algorithm, and the sequences were then analyzed in the immunoSEQ Analyzer using IMGT gene definitions. At each rarefaction depth, TCR richness and evenness were averaged over 20 rarefaction repeats, and samples with fewer sequences than the depth were excluded. Wilcoxon rank sum tests with FDR correction were used to compare relative abundances of V, D and J genes between the groups. For the blinded duplicates, the intraclass correlation was roughly 96% for TCR richness and averaged 76.4% across about 64 gene segments. TCRdb stores this immuneACCESS table with in-frame sequences only. Part of the clones is absent; in the studies checked, under half of the shortfall reflects unresolved V genes, and no reason is known for the rest. V, J and clone size are taken as reported in that table, and D and trimming were inferred from the DNA itself. The data table for this sample lists some 30,000 clones. 4% to 5% of the sample is held by the ten biggest clonotypes.

The clonotype originates from a woman between 18 and 70 years old with a cervical HPV16 infection that either progressed to CIN3+ or cleared (not recorded which). The chain links TRBV28 with TRBJ2-1, and 7 junctional nucleotides match TRBD2. Material for sequencing was blood buffy coat. The CDR3 region has the sequence CASSLGGFKNEQFF. The CDR3 DNA, read in part, is TGTGCCAGCAGTCTCGGGGGGTTTAAGAATGAG. Where the CDR3 stops, the reference TRBV28 and TRBJ2-1 genes take over; the full variable domain is DVKVTQSSRYLVKRTGEKVFLECVQDMDHENMFWYRQDPGLGLRLIYFSYDVKMKEKGDIPEGYSVSREKKERFSLILESASTNQTSMYLCASSLGGFKNEQFFGPGTRLTVL.